The entry that follows covers one T cell receptor (beta chain) sequence. The data stem from a study of control samples from healthy donors and cancer patients. Profiling relied on immunoSEQ multiplex PCR, and the TCRdb table lists in-frame clones only, not all of them. Of 100,000 to 150,000 clones listed, roughly 91% are singletons. The CDR3 totals 13 residues. Germline CDR1 SGHAT, CDR2 FQNNGV. V dropped 4 bases and J dropped 1 base, with 7 bases sitting between them. Sequenced: blood. This chain links TRBV11-2 with TRBJ2-5, with D hard to call. The source is a man aged 35 to 55 in good health. CDR3 region: CASSSFGQETQYF. DNA of the CDR3: TGTGCCAGCAGCTCTTTCGGCCAAGAGACCCAGTACTTC.